This TCR beta chain derives from a study of response to subunit inactivated influenza vaccine. Only one count was recorded for this clonotype. TCRdb fed the RT-PCR reads into MiXCR, producing one record per CDR3 protein. The repertoire holds about 540,000 distinct CDR3 sequences, less than 25% seen once, with 2.5% to 3.5% in the top ten. Germline loops: CDR1 DFQATT, CDR2 SNEGSKA (reference sequence). After removal of 3 bases from V and 7 bases from J, the junction contained 10 bases not matched to a gene. This CDR3 comprises 15 residues. The same sample was also studied in work on T cells expressing NK-cell markers. Per that paper: Making the TCR beta cDNA relied on 5'RACE template switching with UMIs. Sequencing covered eight donors, seven HCMV-seropositive and one seronegative. An anti-gamma-delta TCR antibody restricted sorting to alpha-beta TCR T cells in several experiments. In more than 5 donors, dominant CD3+CD56+NKG2C+ clones formed roughly 1.0-7.5% of CD8+ cells. These same clonotypes (in several donors) also led the CD3+CD56-NKG2C+ fraction.

This sequence originates from a man in his fifties or sixties who received an inactivated influenza vaccine. Sequencing used CD4+ T cells sorted from PBMCs, obtained 11 to 12 days after vaccination. This chain joins TRBV20-1 and TRBJ2-1, with TRBD2 matching over 9 bases. CDR3 nucleotides: TGCAGTGCTAGGGTTCTAGCGGGACCGCTAAATGAGCAGTTCTTC. Its translation: CSARVLAGPLNEQFF.